The 27 T cell receptor beta chains in this list originate from one sample, sequenced in a study of CD8 T cell repertoires and HIV-1 epitope variants. What these receptors recognize is not known. The protocol was immunoSEQ multiplex PCR, while the TCRdb copy is restricted to in-frame clones and leaves out a portion. The sample holds thousands of clones, roughly two thirds seen once. The sequenced material came from cultured CD8+ T cells derived from PBMCs. These receptor sequences come from a male donor with HIV.

The chain combines TRBV30 with TRBJ2-7; no definite D call. The CDR3 covers 12 residues. V was trimmed by 0 bases and J by 5 bases, leaving 8 bases between them. The V gene's germline CDR1 is GTSNPN and CDR2 SVGIG (reference sequence). CDR3 loop: CAWSVSWDEQYF. CDR3 in DNA: TGTGCCTGGAGTGTTTCTTGGGACGAGCAGTACTTC. The full variable domain, with the rest looked up from reference TRBV30 and TRBJ2-7, is SQTIHQWPATLVQPVGSPLSLECTVEGTSNPNLYWYRQAAGRGLQLLFYSVGIGQISSEVPQNLSASRPQDRQFILSSKKLLLSDSGFYLCAWSVSWDEQYFGPGTRLTVT.

The genes are TRBV6-6 and TRBJ1-4; D may be TRBD1 (6 bases). Trimming removed 7 bases from V and 8 bases from J, with 11 bases in between. The CDR3 is 12 residues long. Germline CDR1 MNHNY, CDR2 SVGAGI (reference sequence). CDR3 in amino acids: CASTNGGEKLFF. The CDR3 DNA reads TGTGCCAGCACCAACGGGGGCGAAAAACTGTTTTTT.

The gene calls are TRBV23-1 and TRBJ2-4, with TRBD1 matching 10 bases. TRBV23-1 is an open reading frame, and its role is uncertain. The CDR3 has 19 amino acids. Trimming at V came to 1 base and at J to 1 base, leaving 10 bases not matched to a gene. The CDR3 sequence is CASSQLPGQGPSAKNIQYF. CDR3 DNA: TGCGCCAGCAGTCAATTGCCGGGACAGGGGCCCTCGGCCAAAAACATTCAGTACTTC.

This chain joins TRBV19 and TRBJ1-2; tentative D call: TRBD1 (5 bases). Germline-derived CDR1 and CDR2 are LNHDA and SQIVND (reference sequence). The V and J ends lost 3 bases and 4 bases respectively, with 9 bases between them. The CDR3 runs to 13 residues. CDR3 sequence reads: CASSIGGFYGYTF. The CDR3 DNA is TGTGCCAGTAGTATCGGGGGGTTCTATGGCTACACCTTC.

The rearrangement uses TRBV15 and TRBJ2-5; weak D call: TRBD1 (5 bases). Between the trimmed V and J ends, which lost 2 bases and 0 bases, there was a span of 13 bases. The germline V gene has CDR1 LNHNV and CDR2 YYDKDF (reference sequence). This CDR3 contains 16 residues. This chain's CDR3 is CATSRSTTGYQETQYF. The DNA for the CDR3 is TGTGCCACCAGCAGATCTACAACAGGCTACCAAGAGACCCAGTACTTC.

A word on this clone: At the DNA level, this CDR3 is encoded by other sequences in the same sample as well. The genes are TRBV7-2 and TRBJ1-5; D unresolved. Trimming removed 5 bases from V and 4 bases from J, with 9 bases in between. CDR3 length equals 13 residues. Germline CDR1 and CDR2: SGHTA and FQGNSA. The CDR3 reads CASSLRPNQPQHF. The CDR3 DNA reads as TGTGCCAGCAGCCTTCGACCTAATCAGCCCCAGCATTTT. The whole variable domain, remainder taken from reference TRBV7-2 and TRBJ1-5, is GAGVSQSPSNKVTEKGKDVELRCDPISGHTALYWYRQSLGQGLEFLIYFQGNSAPDKSGLPSDRFSAERTGGSVSTLTIQRTQQEDSAVYLCASSLRPNQPQHFGDGTRLSIL.

The V gene is TRBV21-1, the J gene TRBJ1-1. TRBV21-1 constitutes a pseudogene. The CDR3 sequence is 11 residues long. The CDR3 nucleotides read TGTGCCAGCAGTAGAGGCACTGAAGCTTTCTTT. Protein sequence: CASSRGTEAFF.

The gene calls are TRBV7-2 and TRBJ2-1; no firm D call. CDR1 and CDR2 from the germline V gene are SGHTA and FQGNSA. The CDR3 covers 13 residues. V gave up 0 bases and J gave up 9 bases, with 9 bases separating them. The CDR3, as DNA: TGTGCCAGCAGCTTAGCGCGGACCGGTGAGCAGTTCTTC. As protein: CASSLARTGEQFF.

The chain recombines TRBV28 with TRBJ1-2; 10 nucleotides align to TRBD1. Germline lookup yields CDR1 MDHEN and CDR2 SYDVKM. V lost 7 bases and J lost 4; bases outside the gene matches: 15. The CDR3 length is 17 residues. In DNA, the CDR3 is TGTGCCAGCACCCCCGGGGACAGGGGACCCTACGGCTATGGCTACACCTTC. Protein product: CASTPGDRGPYGYGYTF.

CDR3 in DNA: TGTGCCAGCAGCCCCGGGCTAGCGGGTGATGACCAAGAGACCCAGTACTTC. This sequence encodes CASSPGLAGDDQETQYF. The chain couples TRBV13 to TRBJ2-5, with 8 bases fitting TRBD2. V lost 5 bases to trimming and J lost 0 bases; unmatched junction nucleotides: 11. The CDR3 contains 17 residues. The germline CDR1 and CDR2 sequences are PRHDT and FYEKMQ (reference sequence). Full variable domain (rest looked up from reference TRBV13 and TRBJ2-5): AAGVIQSPRHLIKEKRETATLKCYPIPRHDTVYWYQQGPGQDPQFLISFYEKMQSDKGSIPDRFSAQQFSDYHSELNMSSLELGDSALYFCASSPGLAGDDQETQYFGPGTRLLVL.

V gene TRBV30 combines with J gene TRBJ2-1; TRBD2 matches at 8 bases. The CDR3 loop spans 18 amino acids. Germline V CDR1 and CDR2: GTSNPN, SVGIG (reference sequence). V shed 1 base, J shed 9 bases, and the junction held 20 bases outside the gene matches. This CDR3 is CAWSGEGLLGGGLTEQFF. The CDR3 bases are TGTGCCTGGAGTGGGGAAGGCCTACTTGGCGGGGGGTTAACTGAGCAGTTCTTC.

The chain links TRBV6-5 to TRBJ2-7; 9 positions match TRBD1. The CDR3 runs 15 residues. The germline gives CDR1 MNHEY, CDR2 SVGAGI. Trimming cost V 6 bases and J 3 bases; bases outside gene matches: 9. The CDR3 DNA reads TGTGCCAGCAGCATAAGCCCGGGACAGGGCTACGAGCAGTACTTC. This gives the protein CASSISPGQGYEQYF.

V usage is TRBV19 and J usage is TRBJ1-1; D perhaps matches TRBD1 (5 bases). The germline V gene has CDR1 LNHDA and CDR2 SQIVND (reference sequence). Trimming removed 7 bases from V and 2 bases from J, with 11 bases in between. This CDR3 spans 13 amino acids. The CDR3 DNA is TGTGCCAGTAAAACAGGAGGTAACACTGAAGCTTTCTTT. Residues: CASKTGGNTEAFF.

The V and J genes are TRBV28 and TRBJ2-1; no firm D call. Germline-derived CDR1 and CDR2 are MDHEN and SYDVKM. The CDR3 contains 13 residues. Trimming took 2 bases from V and 5 from J, leaving 7 bases between them. CDR3 region: CASSLLYHNEQFF. The CDR3 bases are TGTGCCAGCAGTTTACTATATCACAATGAGCAGTTCTTC.

V and J are TRBV10-3 and TRBJ2-7; 10 bases are a match to TRBD1. Germline CDR1 and CDR2: ENHRY and SYGVKD. The CDR3 is 14 amino acids. V dropped 4 bases and J dropped 6; count of bases not matched to a gene: 6. The CDR3 region has the DNA TGTGCCATCAGTGTGGGAGGACAGGGGGGCGAGCAGTACTTC. This sequence encodes CAISVGGQGGEQYF.

This chain connects TRBV27 to TRBJ1-5; possibly TRBD1 for D (5 bases). CDR1 is MNHEY and CDR2 is SMNVEV in the germline V gene (reference sequence). The CDR3 extends over 14 amino acids. Trimming cost V 2 bases and J 4 bases, with 9 bases left between them. In DNA, the CDR3 is TGTGCCAGCAGTTTAGGGGACGGTAATCAGCCCCAGCATTTT. It codes for CASSLGDGNQPQHF.

The rearrangement links TRBV19 to TRBJ1-2; no reliable D call. In germline, CDR1 is LNHDA, CDR2 SQIVND (reference sequence). V was clipped by 0 bases and J by 1 base, with 12 bases between them. The CDR3 contains 16 residues. Here the CDR3 reads CASSIEGQEINYGYTF. CDR3 nucleotides: TGTGCCAGTAGTATAGAAGGGCAGGAAATTAACTATGGCTACACCTTC.

Here the CDR3 reads CASSLFPGTNTEAFF. The CDR3 coding sequence is TGTGCCAGCAGTTTATTTCCGGGCACGAACACTGAAGCTTTCTTT. This rearrangement joins TRBV28 to TRBJ1-1; the D is unclear. CDR1 is MDHEN, CDR2 SYDVKM, per germline. The CDR3 extends over 15 amino acids. Deletions cut 1 base from V and 1 base from J, with 10 bases between. The full variable domain, with the rest looked up from reference TRBV28 and TRBJ1-1, is DVKVTQSSRYLVKRTGEKVFLECVQDMDHENMFWYRQDPGLGLRLIYFSYDVKMKEKGDIPEGYSVSREKKERFSLILESASTNQTSMYLCASSLFPGTNTEAFFGQGTRLTVV.

The chain is built from TRBV6-6 and TRBJ2-2; perhaps TRBD1 as D (6 bases). V lost 0 bases, J lost 7 bases, and 9 bases lay in between. From germline, CDR1 is MNHNY and CDR2 SVGAGI (reference sequence). The CDR3 spans 14 residues. CDR3 loop: CASSYSQGHGELFF. In DNA, the CDR3 is TGTGCCAGCAGTTACTCGCAGGGGCACGGGGAGCTGTTTTTT.

The chain links TRBV6-6 to TRBJ2-5, with a possible D match to TRBD2 (5 bases). Germline V lookup: CDR1 MNHNY, CDR2 SVGAGI (reference sequence). V was shortened by 0 bases and J by 4 bases, with 15 bases between the two germline ends. The CDR3 runs 16 residues. Here the CDR3 reads CASSYSRQRGLETQYF. The CDR3 DNA reads as TGTGCCAGCAGTTACTCCCGACAAAGAGGGTTAGAGACCCAGTACTTC.

The CDR3 spells CASSQDFLGGDEKLFF. In DNA, the CDR3 is TGTGCCAGCAGCCAAGATTTCCTTGGTGGGGATGAAAAACTGTTTTTT. The V call is TRBV4-2, the J call TRBJ1-4; D is ambiguous. V shed 0 bases and J shed 6 bases, with 14 bases lying between them. CDR3 length: 16 residues. Germline CDR1 reads LGHNA; CDR2 reads YNFKEQ.

This clone was seen only a few times. V gene TRBV14 combines with J gene TRBJ2-5, with a tentative D call TRBD2 (6 bases). This CDR3 region has 14 residues. Trimming shortened V by 1 base and J by 7 bases, and 13 bases separated the two germline ends. Germline-derived CDR1 and CDR2 are SGHDN and FVKESK. For the CDR3, the DNA is TGTGCCAGCAGCCAAGTGCGGGGCCGGGGGACCCAGTACTTC. Its protein product is CASSQVRGRGTQYF.

The chain uses TRBV28 and TRBJ2-6, with D perhaps given as TRBD1 or TRBD2 (5 bases each). V lost 2 bases, J lost 3 bases, and 8 bases lay in between. The V gene's germline CDR1 is MDHEN and CDR2 SYDVKM. This CDR3 is built from 15 residues. The DNA of the CDR3 is TGTGCCAGCAGTTTAAGTGGGGGTGGGGCCAACGTCCTGACTTTC. It is translated as CASSLSGGGANVLTF. Combining the CDR3 with reference TRBV28 and TRBJ2-6 gives the whole variable domain DVKVTQSSRYLVKRTGEKVFLECVQDMDHENMFWYRQDPGLGLRLIYFSYDVKMKEKGDIPEGYSVSREKKERFSLILESASTNQTSMYLCASSLSGGGANVLTFGAGSRLTVL.

This clone was counted only a few times. The rearrangement uses TRBV7-9 and TRBJ1-1; tentative D call: TRBD1 (5 bases). Trimming pared 1 base from V and 1 base from J, leaving 7 bases between. The CDR3 extends over 14 amino acids. Germline V lookup: CDR1 SEHNR, CDR2 FQNEAQ (reference sequence). The CDR3 sequence: CASSLGGTNTEAFF. CDR3 in DNA: TGTGCCAGCAGCTTAGGAGGGACGAACACTGAAGCTTTCTTT.

The chain couples TRBV10-3 to TRBJ2-4; 11 bases align to TRBD2. The CDR3 consists of 16 residues. Germline values: CDR1 ENHRY, CDR2 SYGVKD. With 6 bases clipped from V and 4 bases from J, the junction kept 8 bases outside the gene matches. CDR3 nucleotide sequence: TGTGCCATCAGCGAGCATGTAGCGGGGGGGAAAAACATTCAGTACTTC. Its translation: CAISEHVAGGKNIQYF.

The chain has TRBV4-3 and TRBJ1-5; D perhaps matches TRBD1 (6 bases). Trimming left V 1 base short and J 2 bases short, with 9 bases between. The germline V gene encodes CDR1 LGHNA and CDR2 YSLEER. This CDR3 has 15 residues. CDR3 nucleotides: TGCGCCAGCAGCCAAGGGGCAGGGGGCAATCAGCCCCAGCATTTT. Amino acid sequence: CASSQGAGGNQPQHF.

V and J are TRBV27 and TRBJ1-1; maybe TRBD1 (6 bases). The CDR3 length is 16 residues. Trimming took off 1 base at V and 2 bases at J, with 14 bases between the two ends. In germline, CDR1 is MNHEY, CDR2 SMNVEV (reference sequence). The CDR3 DNA reads as TGTGCCAGCAGTTTATTCCCCGGGACATACAACACTGAAGCTTTCTTT. This sequence encodes CASSLFPGTYNTEAFF.